This T cell receptor (beta chain) was identified during a study of cytomegalovirus exposure and HLA in healthy donors. CDR3 length: 18 residues. The ends lost 5 bases at V and 3 bases at J; junction bases unmatched: 17. In germline, CDR1 is PRHDT, CDR2 FYEKMQ (reference sequence). PCR involved 60 Vbeta and 13 Jbeta primers. Profiled with immunoSEQ multiplex PCR; TCRdb holds only in-frame clones, not every one. The repertoire holds approximately 150,000 clones, with 81% as singletons. V usage is TRBV13 and J usage is TRBJ2-3; TRBD2 agrees at 7 bases. The sequenced material came from PBMCs. This clonotype originated in a woman aged 18-30 years in good health and CMV-seropositive. CDR3 protein: CASSLSPSGVVGTDTQYF. The CDR3 nucleotides read TGTGCCAGCAGCCTCTCCCCAAGCGGGGTGGTGGGTACAGATACGCAGTATTTT.